The 18 T cell receptor beta chains reported below all come from one sample, sequenced in a study of blood T cell repertoires in COVID-19. Only in-frame clones appear in the TCRdb table, and some are missing; sequencing was by immunoSEQ multiplex PCR. Among about 480,000 clones listed, 88% were seen once. The sample was PBMCs or T cells enriched from blood (not recorded which). The source is a middle-aged woman who had recovered from COVID-19.

The chain carries TRBV19 and TRBJ2-1; possible D gene TRBD2, 6 bases. V lost 3 bases and J 8 bases, leaving 14 bases between the germline ends. The germline V gene encodes CDR1 LNHDA and CDR2 SQIVND (reference sequence). The CDR3 is made up of 14 amino acids. Here the CDR3 reads CASSIGEVGHEQFF. The DNA of the CDR3 is TGTGCCAGTAGTATCGGGGAGGTAGGTCATGAGCAGTTCTTC.

At least ten counts were recorded for this clone. Other nucleotide sequences from this sample produce the same CDR3. This rearrangement joins TRBV7-9 to TRBJ2-7, with TRBD1 identical over 9 bases. Germline CDR1 SEHNR, CDR2 FQNEAQ (reference sequence). Losses at the gene ends were 1 base for V and 3 bases for J; bases not matched to a gene: 1. This CDR3 contains 14 residues. In nucleotides, the CDR3 is TGTGCCAGCAGCTTAGTGGGACAGGGCTACGAGCAGTACTTC. It encodes CASSLVGQGYEQYF. The full variable domain, with the rest looked up from reference TRBV7-9 and TRBJ2-7, is DTGVSQNPRHKITKRGQNVTFRCDPISEHNRLYWYRQTLGQGPEFLTYFQNEAQLEKSRLLSDRFSAERPKGSFSTLEIQRTEQGDSAMYLCASSLVGQGYEQYFGPGTRLTVT.

Note on this clone: Different DNA sequences within this sample yield the same CDR3. This chain uses TRBV24-1 with TRBJ2-5; tentative D call: TRBD1 (6 bases). Germline-derived CDR1 and CDR2 are KGHDR and SFDVKD. V was trimmed by 4 bases and J by 5 bases, leaving 13 bases between them. There are 14 residues in the CDR3. CDR3 amino acids: CATSDSGTSETQYF. Written as DNA, the CDR3 is TGTGCCACCAGTGACTCTGGGACATCGGAGACCCAGTACTTC.

This chain uses TRBV2 with TRBJ1-5; D gene unclear. Trimming shortened V by 2 bases and J by 0 bases, and 8 bases separated the two germline ends. The CDR3 is 15 amino acids. The germline gives CDR1 SNHLY, CDR2 FYNNEI. CDR3 region: CASSEQRSSNQPQHF. The CDR3 bases are TGTGCCAGCAGTGAACAACGGTCTAGCAATCAGCCCCAGCATTTT.

The V and J genes are TRBV6-4 and TRBJ2-7; D is unresolved. Looked up from germline, CDR1 is MRHNA and CDR2 is SNTAGT. The CDR3 loop spans 8 amino acids. Trimming stripped 11 bases from V and 7 bases from J, with 6 bases between. This CDR3 is CAPREQYF. CDR3 nucleotides: TGTGCCCCCAGGGAGCAGTACTTC.

The chain employs TRBV10-3 and TRBJ1-2; 7 bases line up with TRBD1. This CDR3 spans 15 amino acids. Looked up from germline, CDR1 is ENHRY and CDR2 is SYGVKD. The V gene end was trimmed by 2 bases and the J gene end by 4 bases; junction bases not matched to a gene: 7. The CDR3 DNA sequence: TGTGCCATCAGTGAGGAACAGGGGATTGCCTATGGCTACACCTTC. Protein: CAISEEQGIAYGYTF.

This clone was detected only once. The chain joins TRBV7-2 to TRBJ1-5, with a tentative D call TRBD1 (6 bases). The CDR3 covers 17 residues. The germline V gene encodes CDR1 SGHTA and CDR2 FQGNSA. V lost 4 bases and J lost 8, with 24 bases in between. Here the CDR3 reads CASSSGGGQRFWEPQHF. Written as DNA, the CDR3 is TGTGCCAGCAGCTCTGGAGGCGGACAGCGATTCTGGGAGCCCCAGCATTTT.

The gene calls are TRBV29-1 and TRBJ1-1; D unclear. CDR3 size: 10 residues. Germline-derived CDR1 and CDR2 are SQVTM and ANQGSEA. CDR3 residues: CGGIYTEAFF. CDR3 coding DNA: TGCGGAGGGATTTATACTGAAGCTTTCTTT.

The chain has TRBV6-2 or TRBV6-3 and TRBJ2-5, with D hard to call. V shed 2 bases and J shed 5 bases, with 9 bases lying between them. Germline CDR1 MNHEY, CDR2 SVGEGT. The length of the CDR3 is 13 residues. CDR3 bases: TGTGCCAGCAGTTACAGCTGGTCGGAGACCCAGTACTTC. This translates into CASSYSWSETQYF.

This clone appeared once. V gene TRBV12-3 or TRBV12-4 combines with J gene TRBJ1-4; 7 positions agree with TRBD1. V was clipped by 4 bases and J by 11 bases; unmatched bases: 7. This CDR3 has 13 amino acids. CDR3 in amino acids: CASSSRTGEKLFF. The CDR3 nucleotides read TGTGCCAGCAGTTCCCGTACAGGGGAGAAACTGTTTTTT.

This clone was found a few times. This chain uses TRBV7-9 with TRBJ2-2; 10 bases agree with TRBD1. Per the germline V gene, CDR1 is SEHNR and CDR2 is FQNEAQ (reference sequence). The CDR3 totals 16 residues. V was clipped by 3 bases and J by 5 bases; unmatched bases: 6. CDR3 sequence reads: CASSFRTGGTTGELFF. The CDR3 DNA reads TGTGCCAGCAGCTTCCGGACAGGGGGGACAACCGGGGAGCTGTTTTTT.

This clone was found a few times. The chain is built from TRBV2 and TRBJ1-6; D uncertain. Germline values: CDR1 SNHLY, CDR2 FYNNEI. The CDR3 loop spans 16 amino acids. With 1 base removed from V and 5 bases from J, the gap between germline ends came to 12 bases. The CDR3 nucleotides read TGTGCCAGCAGTGAAGGGCAGGTGGTTAATAATTCACCCCTCCACTTT. Amino acids: CASSEGQVVNNSPLHF.

This clone was observed a single time. V usage is TRBV19 and J usage is TRBJ1-5; D may be TRBD1 (5 bases). V lost 7 bases to trimming and J lost 4 bases, with 14 bases between them. CDR3 length equals 14 residues. Per the germline V gene, CDR1 is LNHDA and CDR2 is SQIVND (reference sequence). The CDR3 DNA reads TGTGCCAGTACGAGAAGGGGTTGGAATCAGCCCCAGCATTTT. As protein: CASTRRGWNQPQHF.

The chain carries TRBV11-3 and TRBJ1-1, with 11 nucleotides matching TRBD1. CDR3 length equals 14 residues. V lost 5 bases and J lost 7; bases outside the gene matches: 6. CDR1 and CDR2 (germline): SGHNT, YENEEA. Here the CDR3 DNA reads TGTGCCAGCAGCCCCGGACAGGGGGCTGGTGAAGCTTTCTTT. This encodes CASSPGQGAGEAFF.

The chain combines TRBV19 with TRBJ1-2, with 7 bases identical to TRBD1. Germline trimming cut 8 bases from V and 5 bases from J; bases unmatched to any gene: 14. Germline assignment: CDR1 LNHDA and CDR2 SQIVND (reference sequence). CDR3 length: 15 amino acids. The CDR3 loop is CASGQRGLRPYGYTF. DNA for the CDR3: TGTGCCAGTGGCCAAAGGGGGCTCCGACCATATGGCTACACCTTC.

This clone was seen just once. The CDR3 nucleotides read TGTGCCAGTAGTCGTCTCCAAGGGGATAGCAATCAGCCCCAGCATTTT. This encodes CASSRLQGDSNQPQHF. This chain joins TRBV19 and TRBJ1-5, with a tentative D call TRBD1 (5 bases). This CDR3 is 16 amino acids long. V lost 5 bases, J lost 0 bases, and 14 bases lay in between. Per germline, CDR1 LNHDA and CDR2 SQIVND (reference sequence).

This rearrangement joins TRBV7-2 to TRBJ2-1; 7 nucleotides match TRBD2. Losses at the gene ends were 2 bases for V and 12 bases for J; bases not matched to a gene: 7. The CDR3 totals 13 residues. Germline CDR1 reads SGHTA; CDR2 reads FQGNSA. The CDR3 sequence is CASSLSGGLRQFF. The CDR3, as DNA: TGTGCCAGCAGCTTATCGGGAGGTCTTAGGCAGTTCTTC.

This clone was observed a single time. CDR3 loop: CATSRAVPGQGMGGYTF. The CDR3 DNA follows: TGTGCCACCAGCAGAGCTGTACCGGGACAGGGAATGGGTGGCTACACCTTC. The genes are TRBV15 and TRBJ1-2, with TRBD1 identical over 9 bases. The V and J ends lost 1 base and 7 bases, in that order; junction bases with no gene match: 13. Germline V CDR1 and CDR2: LNHNV, YYDKDF (reference sequence). CDR3 length: 17 amino acids.